Listed below are T cell receptor beta chains from one sample, sequenced in a study of shared T cell receptors in the human thymus. TCRdb's copy holds only in-frame clones and misses some; the assay was immunoSEQ multiplex PCR. The sample holds fewer than 700,000 clones; around 89% are singletons and the top ten take 0.008% to 0.011%. These data also featured in a second study, about human thymus T cells.

Sequenced: thymocytes. The source of these receptors is a boy in the first two years of life with a congenital heart defect. CDR3s include the opening cysteine and the closing phenylalanine or tryptophan. Each record gives: J gene, D gene, clone size, V gene, CDR3 protein, CDR3 DNA. D genes are given only for firm matches. Clone size is shown for a subset of rows, as once, few, many or a class of expanded clone.

j_call: TRBJ1-5
d_call: NA
clone_size: NA
v_call: TRBV14
cdr3_aa: CASSQIPSGTAYQPQHF
cdr3_nt: TGTGCCAGCAGCCAGATCCCCTCAGGGACTGCGTATCAGCCCCAGCATTTT

j_call: TRBJ1-4
d_call: TRBD1
clone_size: NA
v_call: TRBV7-2
cdr3_aa: CASSQGQGESEKLFF
cdr3_nt: TGTGCCAGCAGCCAGGGACAGGGGGAAAGTGAAAAACTGTTTTTT

j_call: TRBJ2-2
d_call: NA
clone_size: NA
v_call: TRBV23-1
cdr3_aa: CASSQRSGTPWRTGELFF
cdr3_nt: TGCGCCAGCAGTCAACGGTCAGGGACACCCTGGAGGACCGGGGAGCTGTTTTTT

j_call: TRBJ2-2
d_call: NA
clone_size: NA
v_call: TRBV4-3
cdr3_aa: CASTVLPRDSKVTGELFF
cdr3_nt: TGCGCCAGCACCGTCTTACCGCGGGACTCTAAGGTCACCGGGGAGCTGTTTTTT

j_call: TRBJ2-7
d_call: NA
clone_size: once
v_call: TRBV19
cdr3_aa: CASKRDYEQYF
cdr3_nt: TGTGCCAGTAAGAGGGACTACGAGCAGTACTTC

j_call: TRBJ2-1
d_call: TRBD1
clone_size: NA
v_call: TRBV29-1
cdr3_aa: CSVEGQGDGNEQFF
cdr3_nt: TGCAGCGTTGAGGGACAGGGGGACGGTAATGAGCAGTTCTTC

j_call: TRBJ1-5
d_call: NA
clone_size: NA
v_call: TRBV27
cdr3_aa: CASSLSYVHQPQHF
cdr3_nt: TGTGCCAGCAGTTTATCTTATGTCCATCAGCCCCAGCATTTT

j_call: TRBJ1-4
d_call: NA
clone_size: NA
v_call: TRBV11-3
cdr3_aa: CASSLAPNQATNEKLFF
cdr3_nt: TGTGCCAGCAGCTTAGCCCCCAACCAGGCAACTAATGAAAAACTGTTTTTT

j_call: TRBJ2-3
d_call: TRBD2
clone_size: NA
v_call: TRBV7-8
cdr3_aa: CASSLAGPPAAGRPDTQYF
cdr3_nt: TGTGCCAGCAGCTTAGCTGGCCCCCCTGCAGCGGGAAGGCCAGATACGCAGTATTTT

j_call: TRBJ2-7
d_call: TRBD1
clone_size: NA
v_call: TRBV11-2
cdr3_aa: CASSLERTGVAYEQYF
cdr3_nt: TGTGCCAGCAGCTTAGAGAGGACAGGGGTGGCCTACGAGCAGTACTTC

j_call: TRBJ2-4
d_call: TRBD2
clone_size: NA
v_call: TRBV7-9
cdr3_aa: CASTGGGKNIQYF
cdr3_nt: TGTGCCAGCACGGGGGGAGGGAAAAACATTCAGTACTTC

j_call: TRBJ1-2
d_call: TRBD1
clone_size: once
v_call: TRBV6-1
cdr3_aa: CANRGRVGQIYGYTF
cdr3_nt: TGTGCCAACAGAGGTCGCGTGGGACAGATCTATGGCTACACCTTC

j_call: TRBJ1-5
d_call: NA
clone_size: NA
v_call: TRBV5-1
cdr3_aa: CASSLGGEGNQPQHF
cdr3_nt: TGCGCCAGCAGCTTGGGGGGAGAGGGCAATCAGCCCCAGCATTTT

j_call: TRBJ2-3
d_call: TRBD1
clone_size: NA
v_call: TRBV6-1
cdr3_aa: CASSEASQGIRTDTQYF
cdr3_nt: TGTGCCAGCAGTGAAGCGTCACAGGGGATTCGCACAGATACGCAGTATTTT

j_call: TRBJ2-5
d_call: TRBD1
clone_size: few
v_call: TRBV5-1
cdr3_aa: CASSLVDRGSVQETQYF
cdr3_nt: TGCGCCAGCAGCTTGGTCGACAGGGGAAGCGTCCAAGAGACCCAGTACTTC

j_call: TRBJ1-2
d_call: TRBD1
clone_size: few
v_call: TRBV14
cdr3_aa: CASSRGTGLVGYTF
cdr3_nt: TGTGCCAGCAGCCGCGGGACAGGCTTAGTTGGCTACACCTTC

j_call: TRBJ2-3
d_call: NA
clone_size: once
v_call: TRBV11-3
cdr3_aa: CASSPLAEGGTDTQYF
cdr3_nt: TGTGCCAGCAGCCCTCTAGCGGAGGGGGGCACAGATACGCAGTATTTT

j_call: TRBJ2-5
d_call: NA
clone_size: NA
v_call: TRBV6-6
cdr3_aa: CASSSAGETQYF
cdr3_nt: TGTGCCAGCAGTTCCGCCGGAGAGACCCAGTACTTC

j_call: TRBJ2-7
d_call: TRBD1
clone_size: NA
v_call: TRBV7-6
cdr3_aa: CASSLEVGQGAYEQYF
cdr3_nt: TGTGCCAGCAGCTTAGAAGTCGGACAGGGAGCCTACGAGCAGTACTTC

j_call: TRBJ1-3
d_call: NA
clone_size: NA
v_call: TRBV11-1
cdr3_aa: CASSSRRGGNTIYF
cdr3_nt: TGTGCCAGCAGCTCGCGCAGGGGTGGAAACACCATATATTTT

j_call: TRBJ2-3
d_call: TRBD2
clone_size: NA
v_call: TRBV19
cdr3_aa: CASSGTSATDTQYF
cdr3_nt: TGTGCCAGTAGTGGTACTAGCGCCACAGATACGCAGTATTTT

j_call: TRBJ1-4
d_call: NA
clone_size: NA
v_call: TRBV28
cdr3_aa: CASSSNPQGATNEKLFF
cdr3_nt: TGTGCCAGCAGTTCAAACCCACAGGGTGCAACTAATGAAAAACTGTTTTTT

j_call: TRBJ2-7
d_call: NA
clone_size: NA
v_call: TRBV19
cdr3_aa: CASSIEFVLAAHEQYF
cdr3_nt: TGTGCCAGTAGTATCGAGTTTGTGTTAGCGGCCCACGAGCAGTACTTC

j_call: TRBJ2-3
d_call: TRBD2
clone_size: NA
v_call: TRBV27
cdr3_aa: CASSFRLAGDEGTDTQYF
cdr3_nt: TGTGCCAGCAGTTTCCGCCTAGCGGGAGATGAGGGCACAGATACGCAGTATTTT

j_call: TRBJ2-7
d_call: TRBD1
clone_size: NA
v_call: TRBV28
cdr3_aa: CASSPDRGYEQYF
cdr3_nt: TGTGCCAGCAGTCCCGACAGGGGCTACGAGCAGTACTTC

j_call: TRBJ2-3
d_call: TRBD2
clone_size: NA
v_call: TRBV9
cdr3_aa: CASSPREPSRGLEKDTQYF
cdr3_nt: TGTGCCAGCAGCCCCCGGGAGCCTTCGAGGGGACTAGAGAAGGATACGCAGTATTTT

j_call: TRBJ2-2
d_call: NA
clone_size: NA
v_call: TRBV27
cdr3_aa: CASSFLASAHTGELFF
cdr3_nt: TGTGCCAGCAGTTTCTTGGCTAGCGCCCACACCGGGGAGCTGTTTTTT

j_call: TRBJ2-1
d_call: NA
clone_size: NA
v_call: TRBV6-1
cdr3_aa: CASSVGVQASNEQFF
cdr3_nt: TGTGCCAGCAGTGTAGGGGTCCAGGCCTCGAATGAGCAGTTCTTC

j_call: TRBJ2-7
d_call: TRBD1
clone_size: once
v_call: TRBV5-1
cdr3_aa: CASSLGRDRGSYEQYF
cdr3_nt: TGCGCCAGCAGCTTGGGGCGGGACAGGGGCTCATACGAGCAGTACTTC

j_call: TRBJ2-1
d_call: TRBD2
clone_size: NA
v_call: TRBV5-6
cdr3_aa: CASSLGPRSGKVYEQFF
cdr3_nt: TGTGCCAGCAGCTTGGGGCCTAGGAGCGGGAAGGTCTATGAGCAGTTCTTC

j_call: TRBJ1-1
d_call: TRBD1
clone_size: once
v_call: TRBV10-2
cdr3_aa: CASTVHGRPPTGALRNTEAFF
cdr3_nt: TGCGCCAGCACGGTCCACGGTCGTCCTCCTACAGGGGCACTGAGGAACACTGAAGCTTTCTTT

j_call: TRBJ2-7
d_call: NA
clone_size: NA
v_call: TRBV5-4
cdr3_aa: CASSLVAPGLADCYEQYF
cdr3_nt: TGTGCCAGCAGCTTGGTAGCCCCCGGGCTAGCAGACTGCTACGAGCAGTACTTC

j_call: TRBJ2-7
d_call: NA
clone_size: NA
v_call: TRBV9
cdr3_aa: CASSGEQGYEQYF
cdr3_nt: TGTGCCAGCAGCGGGGAACAGGGTTACGAGCAGTACTTC

j_call: TRBJ2-7
d_call: TRBD1
clone_size: NA
v_call: TRBV28
cdr3_aa: CASRTQGSNEQYF
cdr3_nt: TGTGCCAGCAGGACACAGGGGTCCAACGAGCAGTACTTC

j_call: TRBJ2-2
d_call: TRBD2
clone_size: NA
v_call: TRBV18
cdr3_aa: CASSPGTSGTRELFF
cdr3_nt: TGTGCCAGCTCACCAGGGACTAGCGGCACTAGGGAGCTGTTTTTT

j_call: TRBJ2-7
d_call: NA
clone_size: NA
v_call: TRBV20-1
cdr3_aa: CRVTGYEQYF
cdr3_nt: TGCAGGGTAACGGGCTACGAGCAGTACTTC

j_call: TRBJ1-1
d_call: TRBD1
clone_size: NA
v_call: TRBV15
cdr3_aa: CATSRYETGDEAFF
cdr3_nt: TGTGCCACCAGCAGATACGAAACAGGGGATGAAGCTTTCTTT

j_call: TRBJ2-3
d_call: TRBD2
clone_size: NA
v_call: TRBV6-8
cdr3_aa: CASSPGGLAGGSDTQYF
cdr3_nt: TGTGCCAGCAGCCCCGGCGGACTAGCGGGAGGTTCAGATACGCAGTATTTT

j_call: TRBJ2-7
d_call: TRBD2
clone_size: few
v_call: TRBV19
cdr3_aa: CASSKSPGLVNYEQYF
cdr3_nt: TGTGCCAGTAGTAAGTCTCCGGGACTAGTGAACTACGAGCAGTACTTC

j_call: TRBJ2-7
d_call: TRBD2
clone_size: few
v_call: TRBV28
cdr3_aa: CASSPTSAPHNF
cdr3_nt: TGTGCCAGCAGTCCGACTAGCGCCCCGCATAACTTC

j_call: TRBJ1-2
d_call: TRBD1
clone_size: NA
v_call: TRBV12-5
cdr3_aa: CASGLVLTGDPSRQGYTF
cdr3_nt: TGTGCTAGTGGTTTGGTACTTACAGGGGACCCCTCGCGCCAGGGCTACACCTTC

j_call: TRBJ2-1
d_call: TRBD2
clone_size: once
v_call: TRBV27
cdr3_aa: CATSSRTSGRGPYNEQFF
cdr3_nt: TGTGCCACCTCCTCCAGGACTAGCGGGAGGGGTCCCTACAATGAGCAGTTCTTC

j_call: TRBJ1-2
d_call: NA
clone_size: once
v_call: TRBV10-3
cdr3_aa: CAISVSGFGLRGYTF
cdr3_nt: TGTGCCATCAGTGTTTCAGGGTTTGGCCTCCGGGGCTACACCTTC

j_call: TRBJ2-2
d_call: TRBD1
clone_size: NA
v_call: TRBV19
cdr3_aa: CASSHGGQARVAGELFF
cdr3_nt: TGTGCCAGTAGCCATGGGGGACAGGCGAGGGTCGCCGGGGAGCTGTTTTTT

j_call: TRBJ2-7
d_call: NA
clone_size: NA
v_call: TRBV5-6
cdr3_aa: CASSVFGTDSYEQYF
cdr3_nt: TGTGCCAGCAGCGTATTTGGGACTGACTCCTACGAGCAGTACTTC

j_call: TRBJ2-2
d_call: NA
clone_size: NA
v_call: TRBV4-3
cdr3_aa: CASSQESRAGEGGELFF
cdr3_nt: TGCGCCAGCAGCCAAGAGAGTAGGGCAGGGGAAGGCGGGGAGCTGTTTTTT

j_call: TRBJ2-7
d_call: TRBD1
clone_size: NA
v_call: TRBV10-3
cdr3_aa: CAISNVRDRGSYEQYF
cdr3_nt: TGTGCCATCAGTAACGTCCGGGACAGGGGATCCTACGAGCAGTACTTC

j_call: TRBJ2-7
d_call: TRBD2
clone_size: NA
v_call: TRBV30
cdr3_aa: CAWGKTPTSGRAAENEQYF
cdr3_nt: TGTGCCTGGGGGAAGACACCAACTAGCGGGAGGGCCGCCGAAAACGAGCAGTACTTC

j_call: TRBJ2-7
d_call: NA
clone_size: NA
v_call: TRBV10-1
cdr3_aa: CASSEYGTGDYEQYF
cdr3_nt: TGCGCCAGCAGTGAGTACGGGACTGGGGATTACGAGCAGTACTTC

j_call: TRBJ2-7
d_call: TRBD1
clone_size: NA
v_call: TRBV4-3
cdr3_aa: CASSQAGTGAPYEQYF
cdr3_nt: TGCGCCAGCAGCCAAGCAGGGACAGGCGCTCCCTACGAGCAGTACTTC

j_call: TRBJ1-3
d_call: NA
clone_size: NA
v_call: TRBV14
cdr3_aa: CASSRLDRRSGNTIYF
cdr3_nt: TGTGCCAGCAGCCGTCTCGACCGGCGGTCTGGAAACACCATATATTTT

j_call: TRBJ2-7
d_call: NA
clone_size: NA
v_call: TRBV6-6
cdr3_aa: CASSRVLPDYEQYF
cdr3_nt: TGTGCCAGCAGTCGGGTTCTCCCCGACTACGAGCAGTACTTC

j_call: TRBJ1-1
d_call: NA
clone_size: few
v_call: TRBV7-9
cdr3_aa: CASSLEEEEAFF
cdr3_nt: TGTGCCAGCAGCTTAGAGGAGGAAGAAGCTTTCTTT